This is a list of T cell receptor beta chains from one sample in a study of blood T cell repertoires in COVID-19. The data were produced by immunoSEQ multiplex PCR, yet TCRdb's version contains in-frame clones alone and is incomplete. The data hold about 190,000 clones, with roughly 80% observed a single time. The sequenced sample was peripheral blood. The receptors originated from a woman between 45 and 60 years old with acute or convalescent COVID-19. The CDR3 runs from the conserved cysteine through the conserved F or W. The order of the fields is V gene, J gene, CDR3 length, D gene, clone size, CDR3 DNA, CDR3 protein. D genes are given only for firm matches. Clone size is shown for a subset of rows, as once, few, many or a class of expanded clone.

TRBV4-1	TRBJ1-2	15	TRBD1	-	TGCGCCAGCAGCCAAAGCTGGGACAGGGGCTATGGCTACACCTTC	CASSQSWDRGYGYTF
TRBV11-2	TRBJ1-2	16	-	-	TGTGCCAGCAGCTTAAACCGGGCCGCAGTGCGGGGAGGCTACACCTTC	CASSLNRAAVRGGYTF
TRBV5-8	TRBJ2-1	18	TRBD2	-	TGTGCCAGCAGCTTCGACGGGATAGCGGGAGGTTCCTACAATGAGCAGTTCTTC	CASSFDGIAGGSYNEQFF
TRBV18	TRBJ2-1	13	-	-	TGTGCCAGCTCACTAGACAGGAGAAATGAGCAGTTCTTC	CASSLDRRNEQFF
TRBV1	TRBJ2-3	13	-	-	TGCACCAGCAGCCAAGCCTTCACAGATACGCAGTATTTT	CTSSQAFTDTQYF
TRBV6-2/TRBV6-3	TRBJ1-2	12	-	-	TGTGCCAGCAGTTACGGCCGCTGGGGCTACACCTTC	CASSYGRWGYTF
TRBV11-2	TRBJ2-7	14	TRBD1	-	TGTGCCAGCAGCTGGACAGGGGGAGCCTACGAGCAGTACTTC	CASSWTGGAYEQYF
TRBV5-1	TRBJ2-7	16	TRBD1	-	TGCGCCAGCAGCTCCAAGGACAGGGGGCGCGAGTACGAGCAGTACTTC	CASSSKDRGREYEQYF
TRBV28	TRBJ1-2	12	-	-	TGTGCCAGCAGCTCGGCAGGGTATGGCTACACCTTC	CASSSAGYGYTF
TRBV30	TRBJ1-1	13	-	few	TGTGCCTGGAGTTTGGCAGAGAACACTGAAGCTTTCTTT	CAWSLAENTEAFF
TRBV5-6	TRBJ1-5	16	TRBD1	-	TGTGCCAGCAGCTTAACCGGGACAGGTAGCAATCAGCCCCAGCATTTT	CASSLTGTGSNQPQHF
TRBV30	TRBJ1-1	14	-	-	TGTGCCTGGAGTCGGGTTGGACTGCTCACTGAAGCTTTCTTT	CAWSRVGLLTEAFF
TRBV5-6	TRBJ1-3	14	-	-	TGTGCCAGCAGCCGTAGATTCTCTGGAAACACCATATATTTT	CASSRRFSGNTIYF
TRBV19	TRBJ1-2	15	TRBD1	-	TGTGCCAGTAGTTCTCCCCGGACAGGGGGCCCTGGCTACACCTTC	CASSSPRTGGPGYTF
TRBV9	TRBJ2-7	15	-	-	TGTGCCAGCAGCCCTGATCCGGGCAAGGGGAACGAGCAGTACTTC	CASSPDPGKGNEQYF
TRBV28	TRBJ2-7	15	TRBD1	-	TGTGCCAGCACCGGAGGAGGAACAGGGGTATCCGAGCAGTACTTC	CASTGGGTGVSEQYF
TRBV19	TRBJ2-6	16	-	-	TGTGCCACCGAAATAGGGGCGGTAGCCGGGGCCAACGTCCTGACTTTC	CATEIGAVAGANVLTF
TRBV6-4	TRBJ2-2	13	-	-	TGTGCCAGCAGTGACTCGAGCACCGGGGAGCTGTTTTTT	CASSDSSTGELFF
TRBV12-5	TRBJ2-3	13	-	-	TGTGCTAGTGGTTTGGGGAGCTCAGATACGCAGTATTTT	CASGLGSSDTQYF
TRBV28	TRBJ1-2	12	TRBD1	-	TGTGCCGCCGGGACAGGGGGGCGCGGCTACACCTTC	CAAGTGGRGYTF
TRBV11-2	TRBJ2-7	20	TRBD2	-	TGTGCCAGCAGCTTAGAAACCCCGGGGCTAGCGGGAGTCCCCTCCTACGAGCAGTACTTC	CASSLETPGLAGVPSYEQYF
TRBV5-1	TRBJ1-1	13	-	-	TGCGCCAGCAGCTTGAGCGTCCAGAGTGAAGCTTTCTTT	CASSLSVQSEAFF
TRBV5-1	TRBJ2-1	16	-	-	TGCGCCAGCAGCTACTCGGACAGATTCTCCTACAATGAGCAGTTCTTC	CASSYSDRFSYNEQFF
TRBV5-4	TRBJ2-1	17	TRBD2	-	TGTGCCAGCAGCTTGTCCGTTAGGGCGGGGGGGCCGGCTGAGCAGTTCTTC	CASSLSVRAGGPAEQFF
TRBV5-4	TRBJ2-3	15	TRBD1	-	TGTGCCAGCAGCCGGGACAGGGGGCGCACAGATACGCAGTATTTT	CASSRDRGRTDTQYF
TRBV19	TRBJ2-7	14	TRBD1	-	TGTGCCAGTAGCACCGGGACAGGGAAAGGCGAGCAGTACTTC	CASSTGTGKGEQYF
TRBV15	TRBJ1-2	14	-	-	TGTGCCACCAGCAGAGATGGGGGGGGCTATGGCTACACCTTC	CATSRDGGGYGYTF
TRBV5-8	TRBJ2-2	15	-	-	TGTGCCAGCAGCTTGGGGACACAAAACACCGGGGAGCTGTTTTTT	CASSLGTQNTGELFF
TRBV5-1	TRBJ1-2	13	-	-	TGCGCCAGCAGCTTGGATGGGGGCCTAGGCTACACCTTC	CASSLDGGLGYTF
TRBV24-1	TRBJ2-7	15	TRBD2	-	TGTGCCACCAGTGATTGGACTAGCGGGAGAGGCGAGCAGTACTTC	CATSDWTSGRGEQYF
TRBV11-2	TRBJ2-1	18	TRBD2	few	TGTGCCAGCAGCTTAGCGCGTTCTCGTCGGGGGGCCTACAATGAGCAGTTCTTC	CASSLARSRRGAYNEQFF
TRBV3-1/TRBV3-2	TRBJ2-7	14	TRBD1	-	TGTGCCAGCAGCCCCGGGACAGCAAACTACGAGCAGTACTTC	CASSPGTANYEQYF
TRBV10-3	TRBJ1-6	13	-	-	TGTGCCATCAGTGATAGCCCCGATTCACCCCTCCACTTT	CAISDSPDSPLHF
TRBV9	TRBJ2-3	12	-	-	TGTGCCAGCAGCGTAGATCTGGATACGCAGTATTTT	CASSVDLDTQYF
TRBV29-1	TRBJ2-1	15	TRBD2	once	TGCAGCGCGTCTAGCGGGAGGGCCCTCTACAATGAGCAGTTCTTC	CSASSGRALYNEQFF
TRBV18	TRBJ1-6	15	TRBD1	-	TGTGCCAGCTCACCGTCAGGGGGCCGTGGCGCACCCCTCCACTTT	CASSPSGGRGAPLHF
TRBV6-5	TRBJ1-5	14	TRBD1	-	TGTGCCAGCAGGGGACAGACCAGCAATCAGCCCCAGCATTTT	CASRGQTSNQPQHF
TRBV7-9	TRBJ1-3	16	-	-	TGTGCCAGCAGCTCCCAGCGCGCGCTCTCTGGAAACACCATATATTTT	CASSSQRALSGNTIYF
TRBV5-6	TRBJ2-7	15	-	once	TGTGCCAGCAGCTTGGCCGGGACAAACTCCTACGAGCAGTACTTC	CASSLAGTNSYEQYF
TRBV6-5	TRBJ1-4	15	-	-	TGTGCCAGCAGTTCCCAGTTCAGATCCGATGAAAAACTGTTTTTT	CASSSQFRSDEKLFF